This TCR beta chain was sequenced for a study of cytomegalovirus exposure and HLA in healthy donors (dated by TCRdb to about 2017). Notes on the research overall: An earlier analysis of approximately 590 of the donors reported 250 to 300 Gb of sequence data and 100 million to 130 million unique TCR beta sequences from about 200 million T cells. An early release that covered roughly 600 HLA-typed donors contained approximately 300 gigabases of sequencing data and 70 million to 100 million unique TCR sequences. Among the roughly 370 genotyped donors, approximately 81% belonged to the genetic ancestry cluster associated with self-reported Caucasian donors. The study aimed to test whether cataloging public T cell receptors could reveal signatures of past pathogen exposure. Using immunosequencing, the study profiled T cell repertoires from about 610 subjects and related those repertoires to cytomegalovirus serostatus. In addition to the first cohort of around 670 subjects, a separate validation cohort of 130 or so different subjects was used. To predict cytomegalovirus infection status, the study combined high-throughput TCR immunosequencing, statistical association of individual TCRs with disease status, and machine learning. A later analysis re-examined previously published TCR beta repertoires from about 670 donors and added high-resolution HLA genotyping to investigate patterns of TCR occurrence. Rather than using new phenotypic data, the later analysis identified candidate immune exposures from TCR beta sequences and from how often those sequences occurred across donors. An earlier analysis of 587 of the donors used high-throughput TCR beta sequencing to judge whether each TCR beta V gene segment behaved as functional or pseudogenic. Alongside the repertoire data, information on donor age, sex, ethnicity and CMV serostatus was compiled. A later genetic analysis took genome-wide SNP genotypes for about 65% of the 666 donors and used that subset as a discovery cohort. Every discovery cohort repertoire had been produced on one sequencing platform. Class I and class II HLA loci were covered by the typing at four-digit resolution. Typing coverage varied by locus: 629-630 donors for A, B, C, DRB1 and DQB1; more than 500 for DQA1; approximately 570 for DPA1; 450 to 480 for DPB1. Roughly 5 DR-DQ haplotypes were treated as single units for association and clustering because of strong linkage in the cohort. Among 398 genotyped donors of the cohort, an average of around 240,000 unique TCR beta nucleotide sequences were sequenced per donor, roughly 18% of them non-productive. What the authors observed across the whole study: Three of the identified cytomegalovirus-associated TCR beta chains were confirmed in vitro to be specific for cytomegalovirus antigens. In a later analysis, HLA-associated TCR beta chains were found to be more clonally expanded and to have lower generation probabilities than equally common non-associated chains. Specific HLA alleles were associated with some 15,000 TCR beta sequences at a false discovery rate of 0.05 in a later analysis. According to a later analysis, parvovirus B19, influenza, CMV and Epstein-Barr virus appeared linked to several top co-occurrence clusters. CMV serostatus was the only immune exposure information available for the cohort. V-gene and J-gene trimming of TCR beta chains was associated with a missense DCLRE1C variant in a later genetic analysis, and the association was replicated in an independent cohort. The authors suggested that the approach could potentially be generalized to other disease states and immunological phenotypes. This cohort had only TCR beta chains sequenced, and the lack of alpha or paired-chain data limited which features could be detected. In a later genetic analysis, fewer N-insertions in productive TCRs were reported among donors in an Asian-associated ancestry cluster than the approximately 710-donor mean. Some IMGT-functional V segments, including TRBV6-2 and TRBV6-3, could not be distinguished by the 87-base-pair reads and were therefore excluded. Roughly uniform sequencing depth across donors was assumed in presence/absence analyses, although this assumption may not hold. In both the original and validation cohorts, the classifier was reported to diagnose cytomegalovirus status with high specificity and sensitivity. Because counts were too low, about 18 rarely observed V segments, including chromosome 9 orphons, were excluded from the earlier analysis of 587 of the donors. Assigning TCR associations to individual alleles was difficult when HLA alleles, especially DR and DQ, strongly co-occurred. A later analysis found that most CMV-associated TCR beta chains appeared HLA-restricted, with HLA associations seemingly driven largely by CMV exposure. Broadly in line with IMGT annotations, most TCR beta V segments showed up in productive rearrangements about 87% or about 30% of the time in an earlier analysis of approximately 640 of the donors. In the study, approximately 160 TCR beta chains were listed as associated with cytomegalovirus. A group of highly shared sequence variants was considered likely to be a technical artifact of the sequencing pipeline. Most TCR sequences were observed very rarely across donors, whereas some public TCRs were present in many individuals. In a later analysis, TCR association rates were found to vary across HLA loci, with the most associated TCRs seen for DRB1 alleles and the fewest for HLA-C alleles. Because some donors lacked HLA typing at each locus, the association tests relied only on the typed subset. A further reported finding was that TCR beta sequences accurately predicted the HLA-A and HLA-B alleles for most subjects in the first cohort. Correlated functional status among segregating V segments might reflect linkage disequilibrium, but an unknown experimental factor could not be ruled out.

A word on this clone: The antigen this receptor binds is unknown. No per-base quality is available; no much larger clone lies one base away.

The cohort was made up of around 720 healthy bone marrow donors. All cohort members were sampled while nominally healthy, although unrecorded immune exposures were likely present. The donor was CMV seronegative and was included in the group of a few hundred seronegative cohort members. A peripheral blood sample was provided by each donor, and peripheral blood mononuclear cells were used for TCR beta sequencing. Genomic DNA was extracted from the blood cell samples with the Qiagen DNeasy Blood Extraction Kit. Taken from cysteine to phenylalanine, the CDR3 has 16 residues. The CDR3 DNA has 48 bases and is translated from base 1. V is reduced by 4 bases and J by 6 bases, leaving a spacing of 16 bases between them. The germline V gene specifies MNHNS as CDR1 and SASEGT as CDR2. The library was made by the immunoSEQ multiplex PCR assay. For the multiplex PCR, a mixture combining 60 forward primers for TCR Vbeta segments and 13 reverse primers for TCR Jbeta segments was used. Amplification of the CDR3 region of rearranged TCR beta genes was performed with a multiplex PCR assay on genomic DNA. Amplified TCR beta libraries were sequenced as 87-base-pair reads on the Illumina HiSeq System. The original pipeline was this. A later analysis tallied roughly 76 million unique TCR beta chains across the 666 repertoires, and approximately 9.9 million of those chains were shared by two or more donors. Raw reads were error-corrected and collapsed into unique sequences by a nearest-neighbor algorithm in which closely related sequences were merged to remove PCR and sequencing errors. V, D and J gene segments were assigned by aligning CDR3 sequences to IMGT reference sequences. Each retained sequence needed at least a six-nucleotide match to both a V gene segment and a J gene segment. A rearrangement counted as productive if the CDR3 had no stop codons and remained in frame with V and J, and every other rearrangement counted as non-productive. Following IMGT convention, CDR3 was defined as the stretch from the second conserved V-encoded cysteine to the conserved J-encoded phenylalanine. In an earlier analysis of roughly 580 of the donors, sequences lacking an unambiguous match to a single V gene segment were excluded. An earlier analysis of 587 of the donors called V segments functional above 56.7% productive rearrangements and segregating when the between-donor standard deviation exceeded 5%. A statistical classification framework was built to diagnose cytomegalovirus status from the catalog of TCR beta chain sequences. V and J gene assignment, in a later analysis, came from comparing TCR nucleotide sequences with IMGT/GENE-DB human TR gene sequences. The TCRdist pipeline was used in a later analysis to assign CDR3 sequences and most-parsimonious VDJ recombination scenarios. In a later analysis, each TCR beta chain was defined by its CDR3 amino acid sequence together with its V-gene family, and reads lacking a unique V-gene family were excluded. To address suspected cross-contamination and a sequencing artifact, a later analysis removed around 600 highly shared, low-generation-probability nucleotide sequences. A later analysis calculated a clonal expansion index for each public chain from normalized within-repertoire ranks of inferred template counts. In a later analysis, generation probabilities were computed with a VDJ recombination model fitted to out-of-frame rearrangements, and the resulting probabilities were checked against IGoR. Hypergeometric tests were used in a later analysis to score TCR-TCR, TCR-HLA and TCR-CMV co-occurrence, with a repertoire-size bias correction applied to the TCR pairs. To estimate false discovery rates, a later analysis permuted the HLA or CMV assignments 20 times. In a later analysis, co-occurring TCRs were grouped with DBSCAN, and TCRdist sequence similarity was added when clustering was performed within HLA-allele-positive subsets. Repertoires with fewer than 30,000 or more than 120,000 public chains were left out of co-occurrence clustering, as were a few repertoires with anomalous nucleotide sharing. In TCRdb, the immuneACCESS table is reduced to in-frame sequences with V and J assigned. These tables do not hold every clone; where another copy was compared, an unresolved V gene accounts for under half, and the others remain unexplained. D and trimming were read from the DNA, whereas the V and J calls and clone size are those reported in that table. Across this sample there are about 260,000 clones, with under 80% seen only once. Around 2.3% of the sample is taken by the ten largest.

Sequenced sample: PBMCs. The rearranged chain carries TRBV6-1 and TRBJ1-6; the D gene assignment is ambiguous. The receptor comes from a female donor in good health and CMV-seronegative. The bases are TGTGCCAGCAGTGGGACGGCCGGACTCTCTAATTCACCCCTCCACTTT. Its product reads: CASSGTAGLSNSPLHF.